These 8 T cell receptor beta chains were all obtained from the same sample, sequenced in a study of shared clonotypes between healthy human individuals. Profiled with immunoSEQ multiplex PCR; TCRdb holds only in-frame clones, not every one. The table records about 2.2 million clones, 85% to 95% of them present only once. Only CD45RO-negative cells positively selected for CCR7 counted as naive CD8 cells, so terminally differentiated effector memory CD45RA+ cells were excluded. The sequencing sample was made of naive CD8+ T cells from PBMCs. These receptor sequences come from a man younger than 35 in good health. Some clones in this sample may be carry-over from other donors' samples.

The chain recombines TRBV6-5 with TRBJ2-7; 8 bases are shared with TRBD2. The CDR3 runs to 14 residues. Germline assignment: CDR1 MNHEY and CDR2 SVGAGI. Trimming at V came to 4 bases and at J to 3 bases, leaving 5 bases not matched to a gene. The CDR3 reads CASSWRGTSYEQYF. The DNA of the CDR3 is TGTGCCAGCAGTTGGCGTGGGACTAGCTACGAGCAGTACTTC.

This chain joins TRBV5-6 and TRBJ1-2; no clear D. The CDR3 consists of 17 residues. From germline, CDR1 is SGHDT and CDR2 YYEEEE. Trimming shortened V by 4 bases and J by 1 base, and 20 bases separated the two germline ends. This CDR3 reads CASSPDGSAPFNYGYTF. CDR3 coding DNA: TGTGCCAGCAGCCCGGACGGATCCGCCCCTTTTAACTATGGCTACACCTTC.

The chain couples TRBV7-6 to TRBJ2-2; D might be TRBD2 (6 bases). This CDR3 is built from 15 residues. The germline V gene has CDR1 SGHVS and CDR2 FNYEAQ. Trimming stripped 5 bases from V and 3 bases from J, with 13 bases between. The CDR3 reads CASSHRERDTGELFF. DNA of the CDR3: TGTGCCAGCAGCCACCGGGAGCGCGACACCGGGGAGCTGTTTTTT.

The count of this clone is one. This CDR3 reads CATGGESSYNEQFF. CDR3 nucleotide sequence: TGTGCCACCGGGGGGGAAAGCTCCTACAATGAGCAGTTCTTC. The chain combines TRBV19 with TRBJ2-1; 8 nucleotides line up with TRBD2. The CDR3 runs to 14 residues. Germline V gene lookup returns CDR1 LNHDA and CDR2 SQIVND (reference sequence). Unmatched junction bases numbered 5, after V lost 10 bases and J lost 0 bases.

About this clone itself: The identical CDR3 is also encoded by other nucleotide sequences in the sample. The chain uses TRBV7-3 and TRBJ1-2, with D uncertain. Germline V gives CDR1 SGHTA, CDR2 FQGTGA. This CDR3 comprises 11 residues. Trimming left V 4 bases short and J 4 bases short, with 4 bases between. In DNA, the CDR3 is TGTGCCAGCAGCTCGGGCTATGGCTACACCTTC. Its protein product is CASSSGYGYTF.

The rearrangement links TRBV25-1 to TRBJ2-1; a possible D gene is TRBD1 (5 bases). There are 15 residues in the CDR3. Trimming took off 0 bases at V and 0 bases at J, with 6 bases between the two ends. Germline V CDR1 and CDR2: MGHDK, SYGVNS. The CDR3 spells CASSEYRASYNEQFF. The CDR3 DNA reads TGTGCCAGCAGTGAATACAGGGCCTCCTACAATGAGCAGTTCTTC. Supplemented by reference TRBV25-1 and TRBJ2-1, the full variable domain reads EADIYQTPRYLVIGTGKKITLECSQTMGHDKMYWYQQDPGMELHLIHYSYGVNSTEKGDLSSESTVSRIRTEHFPLTLESARPSHTSQYLCASSEYRASYNEQFFGPGTRLTVL.

This clone came up once. Other DNA sequences of this sample code for an identical CDR3. The rearrangement uses TRBV11-3 and TRBJ2-7; D is undetermined. The CDR3 consists of 13 residues. V dropped 1 base and J dropped 3 bases, with 7 bases sitting between them. Germline CDR1 is SGHNT and CDR2 is YENEEA. The CDR3 here is CASSLGPGYEQYF. CDR3 nucleotide sequence: TGTGCCAGCAGCTTAGGCCCGGGCTACGAGCAGTACTTC. The entire variable domain, with the rest obtained from reference TRBV11-3 and TRBJ2-7, is as follows: EAGVVQSPRYKIIEKKQPVAFWCNPISGHNTLYWYLQNLGQGPELLIRYENEEAVDDSQLPKDRFSAERLKGVDSTLKIQPAELGDSAVYLCASSLGPGYEQYFGPGTRLTVT.

This clone came up a few times. This chain joins TRBV14 and TRBJ1-1; D call uncertain. The V end was cut by 4 bases, the J end by 0 bases, with 9 bases between. This CDR3 is 14 amino acids long. Per the germline V gene, CDR1 is SGHDN and CDR2 is FVKESK. In DNA form, the CDR3 reads TGTGCCAGCAGCCCGGGCCGGATGAACACTGAAGCTTTCTTT. Encoded protein: CASSPGRMNTEAFF.